What follows describes a single TCR beta chain. Germline V gene data show CDR1 as MNHEY and CDR2 as SMNVEV (reference sequence). V lost 0 bases, J lost 2 bases, and 18 bases lay in between. The CDR3 contains 18 residues. These data originate in a study of blood T cell repertoires in COVID-19. Study context: The analysed material was cDNA or gDNA that came from T cells, B-cell-depleted T cells, or PBMCs.

Measured with immunoSEQ multiplex PCR; TCRdb has only the in-frame clones, and not every one. This sample has around 200,000 clones, with about 87% found just once. Sequenced: peripheral blood. The sequence was obtained from a woman under 30 who had recovered from COVID-19. This chain uses TRBV27 with TRBJ2-3, with D perhaps TRBD2 (6 bases). The CDR3 bases are TGTGCCAGCAGTTTATCTCTCGTGGCGGGGCGCTACACAGATACGCAGTATTTT. It codes for CASSLSLVAGRYTDTQYF.